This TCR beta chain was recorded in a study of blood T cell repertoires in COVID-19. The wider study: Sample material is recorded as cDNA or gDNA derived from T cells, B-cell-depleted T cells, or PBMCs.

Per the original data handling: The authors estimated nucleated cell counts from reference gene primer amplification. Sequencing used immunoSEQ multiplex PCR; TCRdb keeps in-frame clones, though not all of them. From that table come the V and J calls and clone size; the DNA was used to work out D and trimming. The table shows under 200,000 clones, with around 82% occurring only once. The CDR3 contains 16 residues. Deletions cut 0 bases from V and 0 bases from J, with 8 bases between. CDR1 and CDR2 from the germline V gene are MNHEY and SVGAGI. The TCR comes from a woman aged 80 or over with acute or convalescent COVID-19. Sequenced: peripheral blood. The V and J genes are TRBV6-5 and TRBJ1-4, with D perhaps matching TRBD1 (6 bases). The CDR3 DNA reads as TGTGCCAGCAGTTACTCGGGGGCAGCAACTAATGAAAAACTGTTTTTT. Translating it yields CASSYSGAATNEKLFF.